Below, 3 T cell receptor beta chains from the same sample are listed, as sequenced in a study of regulatory T cells in long-lasting Graves disease. This sample's time point: newly diagnosed GD, antithyroid drugs for less than 3 months. The TCR library was made from RNA extracted from PBMCs. HTBI primers from iRepertoire and Arm-PCR of CDR3 regions yielded the TCR beta libraries. One entry per CDR3 protein results from TCRdb running MiXCR on the multiplex PCR reads. The data hold 400,000 to 550,000 distinct CDR3 sequences, with about 16% observed a single time. These data are also associated with another study on T cells in Graves' hyperthyroidism and ophthalmopathy.

The starting material was peripheral blood mononuclear cells (PBMCs), obtained at new diagnosis, from a patient treated with antithyroid drugs. These receptors all come from a woman aged 18-29 years with Graves disease.

The V and J genes are TRBV6-2 or TRBV6-3 and TRBJ2-2; D uncertain. The CDR3 contains 14 residues. V lost 2 bases and J lost 0, with 4 bases in between. Germline CDR1 is MNHEY and CDR2 is SVGEGT. The CDR3 loop is CASSYRPNTGELFF. CDR3 DNA sequence: TGTGCCAGCAGTTACCGGCCGAACACCGGGGAGCTGTTTTTT.

Note on this clonotype: A much larger clone sits a single nucleotide away, making a read error possible. This sequence joins TRBV30 and TRBJ2-5, with 10 bases matching TRBD1. CDR3 length equals 14 residues. Unmatched junction bases numbered 5, after V lost 1 base and J lost 6 bases. The germline V gene encodes CDR1 GTSNPN and CDR2 SVGIG (reference sequence). CDR3 coding DNA: TGTGCCTGGAGTGCACGGGACAGGGGTCAGACCCAGTACTTC. Translation: CAWSARDRGQTQYF.

This clonotype has a count of ten or more. The rearrangement joins TRBV6-1 to TRBJ1-1; a possible D gene is TRBD1 (5 bases). Trimming took 6 bases from V and 0 from J, leaving 11 bases between them. Germline assignment: CDR1 MNHNS and CDR2 SASEGT. CDR3 length: 14 amino acids. The CDR3 nucleotides read TGTGCCAGCAGGGTACAGGTCATGAACACTGAAGCTTTCTTT. Translating gives CASRVQVMNTEAFF.